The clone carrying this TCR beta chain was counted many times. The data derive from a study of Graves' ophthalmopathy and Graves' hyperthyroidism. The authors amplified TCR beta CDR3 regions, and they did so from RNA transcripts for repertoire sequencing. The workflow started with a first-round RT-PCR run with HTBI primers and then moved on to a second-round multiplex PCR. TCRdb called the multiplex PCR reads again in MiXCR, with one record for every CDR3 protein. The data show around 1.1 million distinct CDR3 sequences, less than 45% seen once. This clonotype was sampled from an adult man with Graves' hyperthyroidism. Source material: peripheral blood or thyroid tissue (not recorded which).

The DNA for the CDR3 is TGTGCCAGCAGCCCCGACAGACCCACAGACCGGGGGATTTATGGCTACACCTTC. Translation: CASSPDRPTDRGIYGYTF. The chain has TRBV7-9 and TRBJ1-2; TRBD1 is a possible D gene (5 bases). The length of the CDR3 is 18 residues. Trimming left V 5 bases short and J 5 bases short, with 27 bases between. CDR1 and CDR2 (germline): SEHNR, FQNEAQ (reference sequence). The complete variable domain, with remaining parts taken from reference TRBV7-9 and TRBJ1-2, reads DTGVSQNPRHKITKRGQNVTFRCDPISEHNRLYWYRQTLGQGPEFLTYFQNEAQLEKSRLLSDRFSAERPKGSFSTLEIQRTEQGDSAMYLCASSPDRPTDRGIYGYTFGSGTRLTVV.